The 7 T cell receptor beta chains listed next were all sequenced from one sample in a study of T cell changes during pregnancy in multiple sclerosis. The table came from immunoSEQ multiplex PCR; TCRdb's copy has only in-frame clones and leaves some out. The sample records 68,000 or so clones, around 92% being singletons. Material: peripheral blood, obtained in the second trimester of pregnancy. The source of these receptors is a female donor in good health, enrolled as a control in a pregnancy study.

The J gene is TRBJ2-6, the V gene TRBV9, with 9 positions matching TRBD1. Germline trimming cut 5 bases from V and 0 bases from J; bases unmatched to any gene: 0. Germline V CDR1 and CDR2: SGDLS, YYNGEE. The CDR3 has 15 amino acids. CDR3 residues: CASRDRGSGANVLTF. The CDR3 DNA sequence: TGTGCCAGCAGGGACAGGGGCTCTGGGGCCAACGTCCTGACTTTC. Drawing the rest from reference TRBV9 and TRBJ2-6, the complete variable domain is DSGVTQTPKHLITATGQRVTLRCSPRSGDLSVYWYQQSLDQGLQFLIQYYNGEERAKGNILERFSAQQFPDLHSELNLSSLELGDSALYFCASRDRGSGANVLTFGAGSRLTVL.

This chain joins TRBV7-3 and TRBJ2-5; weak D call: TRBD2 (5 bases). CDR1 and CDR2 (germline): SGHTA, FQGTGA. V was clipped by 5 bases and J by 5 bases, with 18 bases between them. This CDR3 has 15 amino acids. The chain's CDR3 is CASSLEALPRETQYF. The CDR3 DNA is TGTGCCAGCAGCCTGGAGGCCCTTCCGCGCGAGACCCAGTACTTC. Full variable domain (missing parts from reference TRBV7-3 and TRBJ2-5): GAGVSQTPSNKVTEKGKYVELRCDPISGHTALYWYRQSLGQGPEFLIYFQGTGAADDSGLPNDRFFAVRPEGSVSTLKIQRTERGDSAVYLCASSLEALPRETQYFGPGTRLLVL.

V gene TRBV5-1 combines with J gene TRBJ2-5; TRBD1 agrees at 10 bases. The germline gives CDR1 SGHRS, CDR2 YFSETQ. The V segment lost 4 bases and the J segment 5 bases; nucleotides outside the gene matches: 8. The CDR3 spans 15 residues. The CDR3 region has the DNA TGCGCCAGCAGCCGGGGGACAGGGGAAGGCGAGACCCAGTACTTC. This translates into CASSRGTGEGETQYF.

The CDR3 spells CASSFGGGGTDTQYF. CDR3 DNA sequence: TGTGCCAGCAGCTTCGGAGGGGGGGGCACAGATACGCAGTATTTT. The chain combines TRBV7-9 with TRBJ2-3; TRBD2 might be the D (7 bases). V gave up 3 bases and J gave up 1 base, with 11 bases separating them. The CDR3 is made up of 15 amino acids. Per germline, CDR1 SEHNR and CDR2 FQNEAQ (reference sequence).

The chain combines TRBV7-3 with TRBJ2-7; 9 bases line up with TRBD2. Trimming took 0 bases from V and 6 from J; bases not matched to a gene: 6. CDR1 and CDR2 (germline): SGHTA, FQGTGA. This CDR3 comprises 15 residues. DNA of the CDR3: TGTGCCAGCAGCTTAACCGGGACTAGCTCGGGCGAGCAGTACTTC. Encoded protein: CASSLTGTSSGEQYF.

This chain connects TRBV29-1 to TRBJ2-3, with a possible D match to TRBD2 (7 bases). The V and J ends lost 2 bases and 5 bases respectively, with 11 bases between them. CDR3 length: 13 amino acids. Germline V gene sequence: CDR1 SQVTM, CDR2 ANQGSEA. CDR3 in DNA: TGCAGCGTTGAACGGGGGGCCGGAGATACGCAGTATTTT. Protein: CSVERGAGDTQYF.

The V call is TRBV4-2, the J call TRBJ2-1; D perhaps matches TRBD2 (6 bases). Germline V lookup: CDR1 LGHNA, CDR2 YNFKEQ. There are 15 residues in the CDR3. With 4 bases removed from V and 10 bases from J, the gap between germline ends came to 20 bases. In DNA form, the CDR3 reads TGTGCCAGCAGCCCCGGGAGTGTCAGCTTCGGCGAGCAGTTCTTC. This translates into CASSPGSVSFGEQFF.